The T cell receptor beta chain described here comes from a study of T cell repertoires in cytomegalovirus infection. TCRdb itself ran the reads through MiXCR, one entry per CDR3 protein. Among more than 400,000 distinct CDR3 sequences, around 27% were seen once, and the ten largest hold under 15%. The source of this sequence is a human donor in good health (CMV status not recorded). Some clones in this sample may be carry-over from other donors' samples. Sequenced: PBMCs.

CDR3 coding DNA: TGTGCCAGTAGTATAGGGTGGGGCACTGAAGCTTTCTTT. The encoded protein is CASSIGWGTEAFF. This chain joins TRBV19 and TRBJ1-1; D call uncertain. The CDR3 length is 13 residues. Trimming shortened V by 1 base and J by 4 bases, and 7 bases separated the two germline ends. CDR1 LNHDA and CDR2 SQIVND come from the germline V gene (reference sequence).